Shown below are 2 T cell receptor beta chains from a single sample sequenced in a study of blood T cell repertoires in COVID-19. Sequencing was performed with immunoSEQ multiplex PCR; in TCRdb, only in-frame clones are kept and a portion is missing. The sample gives 160,000 or so clones, roughly 85% of which show up once; more than 0.85% is in the top ten. The sample comprised peripheral blood. The source is a middle-aged man with acute or convalescent COVID-19.

The CDR3 sequence: CAISERDGNNSPLHF. The CDR3 DNA follows: TGTGCCATCAGTGAACGGGATGGAAATAATTCACCCCTCCACTTT. The V gene is TRBV10-3, the J gene TRBJ1-6; D remains ambiguous. Trimming pared 3 bases from V and 5 bases from J, leaving 11 bases between. Germline assignment: CDR1 ENHRY and CDR2 SYGVKD. The CDR3 extends over 15 amino acids.

The chain is built from TRBV5-8 and TRBJ1-5; D gene uncertain. With 2 bases removed from V and 2 bases from J, the gap between germline ends came to 11 bases. The CDR3 extends over 15 amino acids. The germline CDR1 and CDR2 sequences are SGHTS and YDEGEE. CDR3 sequence: CASSLSLRGNQPQHF. The CDR3 DNA follows: TGTGCCAGCAGCTTAAGTTTGAGGGGCAATCAGCCCCAGCATTTT.